These 3 T cell receptor beta chains share one sample of origin, sequenced in a study of shared clonotypes between healthy human individuals. Sequenced by immunoSEQ multiplex PCR; TCRdb stores in-frame clones only, minus some. The repertoire holds just over 2,000,000 clones, 85% to 95% seen once, with roughly 0.13% in the top ten. The sample taken for sequencing was naive CD4+ T cells sorted from blood. Sample subset: CD45RA+ positively selected. All receptors derive from a man younger than 35 in good health.

The chain employs TRBV6-1 and TRBJ1-2; possibly TRBD1 for D (5 bases). V was pared by 1 base and J by 8 bases, with 17 bases between. Germline values: CDR1 MNHNS, CDR2 SASEGT. The length of the CDR3 is 15 residues. The DNA for the CDR3 is TGTGCCAGCAGTGAAGGCCACGGGACTAGGAGGGGCTACACCTTC. Its translation: CASSEGHGTRRGYTF.

This chain connects TRBV20-1 to TRBJ2-7, with a weak D call TRBD2 (6 bases). There are 11 residues in the CDR3. The germline CDR1 and CDR2 sequences are DFQATT and SNEGSKA (reference sequence). Trimming removed 6 bases from V and 1 base from J, with 7 bases in between. CDR3 protein: CSAEGSYEQYF. Here the CDR3 DNA reads TGCAGTGCGGAGGGATCCTACGAGCAGTACTTC.

This sequence joins TRBV7-8 and TRBJ2-7; tentative D call: TRBD1 (6 bases). Germline V CDR1 and CDR2: SGHVS, FQNEAQ. The CDR3 has 16 residues. V lost 1 base and J 1 base, leaving 14 bases between the germline ends. CDR3: CASSLGLTGFSYEQYF. The CDR3 DNA is TGTGCCAGCAGCTTAGGACTCACAGGGTTTTCCTACGAGCAGTACTTC.